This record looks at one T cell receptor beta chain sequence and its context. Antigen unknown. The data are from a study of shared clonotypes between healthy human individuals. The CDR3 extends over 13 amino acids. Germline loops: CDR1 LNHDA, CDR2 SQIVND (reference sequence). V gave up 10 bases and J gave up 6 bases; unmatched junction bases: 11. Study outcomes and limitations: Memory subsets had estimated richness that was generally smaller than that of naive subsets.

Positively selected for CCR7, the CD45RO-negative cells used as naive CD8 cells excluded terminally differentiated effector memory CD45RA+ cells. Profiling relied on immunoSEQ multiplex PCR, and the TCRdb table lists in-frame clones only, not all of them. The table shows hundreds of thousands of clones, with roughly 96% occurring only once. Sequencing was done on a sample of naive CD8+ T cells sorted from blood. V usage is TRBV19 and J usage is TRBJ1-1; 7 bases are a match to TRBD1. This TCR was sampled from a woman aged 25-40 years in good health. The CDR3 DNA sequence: TGTGCCACCGAACAGGGGAGTTACCCTGAAGCTTTCTTT. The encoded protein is CATEQGSYPEAFF.